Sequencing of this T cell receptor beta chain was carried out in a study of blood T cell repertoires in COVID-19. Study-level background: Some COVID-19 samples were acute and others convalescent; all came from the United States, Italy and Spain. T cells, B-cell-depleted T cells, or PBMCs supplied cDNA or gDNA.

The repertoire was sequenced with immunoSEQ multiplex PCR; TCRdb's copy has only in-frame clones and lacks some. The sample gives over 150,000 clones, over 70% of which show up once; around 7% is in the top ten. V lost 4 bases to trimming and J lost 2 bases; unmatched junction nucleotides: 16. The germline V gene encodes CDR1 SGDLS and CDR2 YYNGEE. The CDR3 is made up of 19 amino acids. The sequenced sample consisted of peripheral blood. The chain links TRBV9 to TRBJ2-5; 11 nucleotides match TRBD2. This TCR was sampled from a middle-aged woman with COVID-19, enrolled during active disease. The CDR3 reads CASSPWGVAGGPEQETQYF. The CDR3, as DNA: TGTGCCAGCAGCCCGTGGGGAGTAGCGGGAGGGCCAGAGCAAGAGACCCAGTACTTC.